This TCR beta chain was sequenced during a study of vaccination effects on CD4 cells after COVID-19. Generated by immunoSEQ multiplex PCR, the TCRdb table keeps only in-frame clones and is missing some. The sample shows tens of thousands of clones, 55% to 75% of them seen only once. Note on this clone: No antigen is known for it.

The ViraFEST assay expanded antigen-specific CD4+ T cells with viral peptide pools before sequencing. Having been cultured for roughly 10 days, the cells underwent CD4+ T cell isolation. None of the vaccinated had previously contracted SARS-CoV-2, and their nucleocapsid antibodies tested negative. Germline V gene lookup returns CDR1 ENHRY and CDR2 SYGVKD. V lost 5 bases and J 4 bases, leaving 10 bases between the germline ends. This CDR3 has 13 amino acids. This specimen was CD4+ T cells from PBMCs cultured with HCoV-OC43 spike peptides, taken before COVID-19 vaccination. Subset specified: HCoV-OC43 spike overlapping peptide pool stimulation. The rearrangement links TRBV10-3 to TRBJ2-3; a weak D match, TRBD2 (6 bases). This receptor was taken from a human donor who received a COVID-19 vaccine. CDR3 loop: CAISTGTADTQYF. DNA for the CDR3: TGTGCCATCAGTACCGGGACTGCAGATACGCAGTATTTT.